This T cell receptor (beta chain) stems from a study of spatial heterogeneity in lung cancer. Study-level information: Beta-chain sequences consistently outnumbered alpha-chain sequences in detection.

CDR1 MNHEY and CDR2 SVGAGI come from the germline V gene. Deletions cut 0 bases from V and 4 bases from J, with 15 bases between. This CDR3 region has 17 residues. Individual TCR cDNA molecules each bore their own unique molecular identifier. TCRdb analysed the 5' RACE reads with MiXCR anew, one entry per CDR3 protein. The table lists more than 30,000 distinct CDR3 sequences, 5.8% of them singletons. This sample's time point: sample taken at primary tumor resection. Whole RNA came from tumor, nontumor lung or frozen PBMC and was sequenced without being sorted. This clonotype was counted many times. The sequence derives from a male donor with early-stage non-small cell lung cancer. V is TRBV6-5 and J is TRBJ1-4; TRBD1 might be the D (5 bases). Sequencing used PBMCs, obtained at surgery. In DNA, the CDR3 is TGTGCCAGCAGTTACTCGGACAACCCTAGGAGTAATGAAAAACTGTTTTTT. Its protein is CASSYSDNPRSNEKLFF.